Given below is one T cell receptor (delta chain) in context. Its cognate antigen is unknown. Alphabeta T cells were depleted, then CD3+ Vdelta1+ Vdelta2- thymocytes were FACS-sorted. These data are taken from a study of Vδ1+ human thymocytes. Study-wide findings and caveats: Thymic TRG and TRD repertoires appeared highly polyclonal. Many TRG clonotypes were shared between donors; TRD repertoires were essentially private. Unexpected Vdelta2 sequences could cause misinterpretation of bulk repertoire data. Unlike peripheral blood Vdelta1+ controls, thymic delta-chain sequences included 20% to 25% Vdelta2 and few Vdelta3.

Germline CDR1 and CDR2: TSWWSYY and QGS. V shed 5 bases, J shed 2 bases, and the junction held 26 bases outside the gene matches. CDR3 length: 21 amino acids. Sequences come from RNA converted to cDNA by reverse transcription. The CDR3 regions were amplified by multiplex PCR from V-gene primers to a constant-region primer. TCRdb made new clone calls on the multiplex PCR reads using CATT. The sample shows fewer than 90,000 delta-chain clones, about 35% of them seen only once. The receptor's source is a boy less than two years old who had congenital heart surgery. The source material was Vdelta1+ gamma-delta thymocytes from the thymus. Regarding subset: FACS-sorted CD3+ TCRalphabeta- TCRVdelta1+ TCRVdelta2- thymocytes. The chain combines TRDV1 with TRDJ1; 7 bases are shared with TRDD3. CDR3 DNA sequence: TGTGCTCTTGGGACAATTTGCCCCCCAGAGGGTTGGGGGACAATAACCGATAAACTCATCTTT. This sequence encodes CALGTICPPEGWGTITDKLIF.